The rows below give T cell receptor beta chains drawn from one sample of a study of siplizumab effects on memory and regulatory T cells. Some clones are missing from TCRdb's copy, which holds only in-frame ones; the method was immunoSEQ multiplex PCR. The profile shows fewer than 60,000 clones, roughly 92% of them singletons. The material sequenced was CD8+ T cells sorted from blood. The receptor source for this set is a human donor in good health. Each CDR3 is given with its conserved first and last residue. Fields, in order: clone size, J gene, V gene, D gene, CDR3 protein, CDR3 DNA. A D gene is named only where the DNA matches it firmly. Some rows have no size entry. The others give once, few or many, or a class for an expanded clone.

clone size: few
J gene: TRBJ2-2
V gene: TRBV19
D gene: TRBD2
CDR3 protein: CASSTDSGSWAGELFF
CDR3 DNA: TGTGCCAGTAGTACAGATAGCGGGAGTTGGGCCGGGGAGCTGTTTTTT

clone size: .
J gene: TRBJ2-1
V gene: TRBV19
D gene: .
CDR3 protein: CASSIGGRGTEQFF
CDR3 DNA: TGTGCCAGTAGTATCGGAGGCAGGGGAACTGAGCAGTTCTTC

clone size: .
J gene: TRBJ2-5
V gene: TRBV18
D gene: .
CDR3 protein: CASSPEETQYF
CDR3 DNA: TGTGCCAGCTCACCAGAGGAGACCCAGTACTTC

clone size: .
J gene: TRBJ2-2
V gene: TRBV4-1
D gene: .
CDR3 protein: CASSPYQGPGELFF
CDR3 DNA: TGCGCCAGCAGCCCCTATCAGGGCCCCGGGGAGCTGTTTTTT

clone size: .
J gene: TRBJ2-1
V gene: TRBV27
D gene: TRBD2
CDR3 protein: CASSLSAGGPHGQFF
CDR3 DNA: TGTGCCAGCAGTTTATCGGCGGGAGGCCCCCATGGGCAGTTCTTC

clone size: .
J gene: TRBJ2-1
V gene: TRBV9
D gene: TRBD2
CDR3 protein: CASSPGGEGRAEQFF
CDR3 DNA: TGTGCCAGCAGCCCCGGGGGGGAGGGTCGGGCTGAGCAGTTCTTC

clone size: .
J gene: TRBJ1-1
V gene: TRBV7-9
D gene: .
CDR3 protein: CASSGMTVPSRNAFF
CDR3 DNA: TGTGCCAGCAGCGGAATGACAGTGCCAAGCCGTAACGCTTTCTTT

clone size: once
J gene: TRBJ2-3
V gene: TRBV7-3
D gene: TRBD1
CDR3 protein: CASSTDRGTDTQYF
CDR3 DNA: TGTGCCAGCAGCACGGACAGGGGCACAGATACGCAGTATTTT

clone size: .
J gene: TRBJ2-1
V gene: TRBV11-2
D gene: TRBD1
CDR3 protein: CASSPNRGNEQFF
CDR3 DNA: TGTGCCAGCAGCCCGAACAGGGGCAATGAGCAGTTCTTC

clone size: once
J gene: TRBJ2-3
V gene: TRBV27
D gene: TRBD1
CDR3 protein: CASSPITGAAVVDTQYF
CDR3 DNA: TGTGCCAGCAGTCCTATAACAGGGGCCGCCGTCGTGGATACGCAGTATTTT

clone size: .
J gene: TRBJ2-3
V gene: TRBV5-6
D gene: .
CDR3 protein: CASSSAGVSTDTQYF
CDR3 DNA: TGTGCCAGCAGCTCTGCAGGGGTCAGCACAGATACGCAGTATTTT

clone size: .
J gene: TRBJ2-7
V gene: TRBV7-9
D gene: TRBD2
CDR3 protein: CASSLSSGGDYEQYF
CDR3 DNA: TGTGCCAGCAGCTTATCCTCGGGAGGGGACTACGAGCAGTACTTC